Below, 10 T cell receptor beta chains from the same sample are listed, as sequenced in a study of Ad26.COV2.S vaccination and SARS-CoV-2 variants. Treatment denoted: over 15 received Ad26.COV2.S at low or high dose, single or two shots; 5 received placebo; per-sample allocation not given. The investigators took samples on day 63 after the first vaccine or placebo injection. The table came from immunoSEQ multiplex PCR; TCRdb's copy has only in-frame clones and leaves some out. The sample gives a few hundred thousand clones, 70% to 90% of which show up once; about 4% is in the top ten. Here the sequenced sample was peripheral blood, taken in a trial of Ad26.COV2.S vaccine versus placebo. The receptor set was obtained from a person between 18 and 59 years old who received the Ad26.COV2.S COVID-19 vaccine or a placebo.

This clone was found many times. The chain employs TRBV7-9 and TRBJ1-1, with 7 bases lining up with TRBD1. The CDR3 consists of 13 residues. Germline CDR1 SEHNR, CDR2 FQNEAQ (reference sequence). Trimming cost V 8 bases and J 0 bases; bases outside gene matches: 3. In nucleotides, the CDR3 is TGTGCCAGCGAGACAGGGATGAACACTGAAGCTTTCTTT. It is translated as CASETGMNTEAFF.

The CDR3 reads CASSFSDTIYF. The CDR3 nucleotides are TGTGCCAGCAGCTTCTCAGACACCATATATTTT. The rearrangement joins TRBV5-4 to TRBJ1-3; D unresolved. Trimming took 2 bases from V and 8 from J, leaving 5 bases between them. In germline, CDR1 is SGHNT, CDR2 YYREEE (reference sequence). The CDR3 has 11 amino acids.

In its sample, this clone was seen once. The chain couples TRBV19 to TRBJ1-1; possible D gene TRBD1, 5 bases. V was trimmed by 5 bases and J by 8 bases, leaving 18 bases between them. CDR1 and CDR2 from the germline V gene are LNHDA and SQIVND (reference sequence). The CDR3 runs to 14 residues. DNA for the CDR3: TGTGCCAGTAGTGACCAGGGAAATACTAGGGAAGCTTTCTTT. It yields the protein CASSDQGNTREAFF.

The chain links TRBV10-2 to TRBJ2-3; D gene unclear. CDR1 and CDR2 (germline): WSHSY, SAAADI. Trimming stripped 2 bases from V and 4 bases from J, with 7 bases between. CDR3 length: 13 residues. CDR3: CASSEAKSDTQYF. The DNA of the CDR3 is TGCGCCAGCAGTGAGGCGAAATCAGATACGCAGTATTTT.

V is TRBV5-1 and J is TRBJ2-7, with TRBD1 matching 7 bases. The germline V gene has CDR1 SGHRS and CDR2 YFSETQ. The CDR3 totals 16 residues. The V segment lost 5 bases and the J segment 5 bases; nucleotides outside the gene matches: 16. The CDR3 here is CASSKGFGQEAHEQYF. The CDR3 DNA reads TGCGCCAGCAGTAAAGGATTTGGACAGGAGGCCCACGAGCAGTACTTC. The variable domain in full, with the rest retrieved from reference TRBV5-1 and TRBJ2-7, is KAGVTQTPRYLIKTRGQQVTLSCSPISGHRSVSWYQQTPGQGLQFLFEYFSETQRNKGNFPGRFSGRQFSNSRSEMNVSTLELGDSALYLCASSKGFGQEAHEQYFGPGTRLTVT.

The chain combines TRBV5-1 with TRBJ2-7; 9 bases are shared with TRBD1. CDR3 length equals 16 residues. J was trimmed by 3 bases and V by 0 bases; bases with no gene match: 7. Per germline, CDR1 SGHRS and CDR2 YFSETQ. This chain's CDR3 is CASSLGWDRVIYEQYF. The CDR3 DNA is TGCGCCAGCAGCTTGGGCTGGGACAGGGTAATCTACGAGCAGTACTTC.

The chain uses TRBV7-2 and TRBJ1-3; 7 bases agree with TRBD1. From germline, CDR1 is SGHTA and CDR2 FQGNSA. V dropped 5 bases and J dropped 0; count of bases not matched to a gene: 4. The CDR3 runs 15 residues. In nucleotides, the CDR3 is TGTGCCAGCAGCCAAGGACAGGTCTCTGGAAACACCATATATTTT. Translation: CASSQGQVSGNTIYF.

This clone showed up just a few times. V gene TRBV19 combines with J gene TRBJ2-2; 9 bases fit TRBD1. The germline V gene encodes CDR1 LNHDA and CDR2 SQIVND (reference sequence). The length of the CDR3 is 15 residues. Trimming removed 4 bases from V and 8 bases from J; junction bases left unmatched: 8. CDR3 protein: CASSTLGGTGGELFF. DNA for the CDR3: TGTGCCAGTAGTACCCTTGGAGGGACAGGGGGGGAGCTGTTTTTT.

The count of this clone is one. V usage is TRBV19 and J usage is TRBJ2-7; either TRBD1 or TRBD2 may supply D (5 bases each). Trimming left V 0 bases short and J 0 bases short, with 12 bases between. The length of the CDR3 is 16 residues. Germline V CDR1 and CDR2: LNHDA, SQIVND (reference sequence). CDR3 coding DNA: TGTGCCAGTAGTATAGATCTGGGGGTGTCCTCCTACGAGCAGTACTTC. Its protein product is CASSIDLGVSSYEQYF.

CDR3: CAIRGGNEAFF. In DNA, the CDR3 is TGTGCCATCAGGGGGGGGAATGAAGCTTTCTTT. The rearrangement uses TRBV10-3 and TRBJ1-1; D might be TRBD1 (5 bases). Germline assignment: CDR1 ENHRY and CDR2 SYGVKD. The germline V and J ends were trimmed by 6 bases and 7 bases, with 9 bases remaining between them. The CDR3 totals 11 residues.